Below, 9 T cell receptor beta chains from the same sample are listed, as sequenced in a study of long-term antiretroviral therapy in people with HIV. Sequencing used immunoSEQ v3.0 at survey level. TCRdb keeps only in-frame clones here, not all; method: immunoSEQ multiplex PCR. The table has some 7,800 clones, approximately 84% seen once. The sample consisted of unsorted PBMCs, taken 2.5 to 2.7 years before starting antiretroviral therapy. These receptors originate from a man aged 40-55 years with HIV.

V and J are TRBV10-3 and TRBJ1-5; D not resolved. Germline CDR1 reads ENHRY; CDR2 reads SYGVKD. The ends were cut back, 0 bases at V and 6 bases at J, with 6 bases in the middle. The CDR3 is 13 amino acids. The CDR3 spells CAISESTSQPQHF. CDR3 DNA sequence: TGTGCCATCAGTGAGTCGACGAGTCAGCCCCAGCATTTT.

Written as DNA, the CDR3 is TGTGCCAGCAGCCCTGTGCGGGGCTACGAGCAGTACTTC. The encoded protein is CASSPVRGYEQYF. The V gene is TRBV11-2, the J gene TRBJ2-7; TRBD2 might be the D (6 bases). There are 13 residues in the CDR3. CDR1 is SGHAT, CDR2 FQNNGV, per germline. The ends were cut back, 5 bases at V and 3 bases at J, with 11 bases in the middle.

V gene TRBV12-5 combines with J gene TRBJ1-3, with a tentative D call TRBD1 (6 bases). The length of the CDR3 is 15 residues. Germline V gene lookup returns CDR1 LGHNT and CDR2 FRNRAP. With 3 bases removed from V and 0 bases from J, the gap between germline ends came to 9 bases. In DNA form, the CDR3 reads TGTGCTAGTGGTTTAAAGGACAGCTCTGGAAACACCATATATTTT. Translating gives CASGLKDSSGNTIYF.

V gene TRBV19 combines with J gene TRBJ2-1; 7 bases line up with TRBD1. J lost 7 bases, V lost 9 bases, and 9 bases had no gene match. The CDR3 is 13 amino acids. Germline CDR1 reads LNHDA; CDR2 reads SQIVND (reference sequence). In nucleotides, the CDR3 is TGTGCCAGCTCGACAGGGATCGGGAATGAGCAGTTCTTC. It translates to CASSTGIGNEQFF.

This clone was recorded a few times. The chain has TRBV23-1 and TRBJ2-7, with 8 bases fitting TRBD2. TRBV23-1 is an ORF, with its function uncertain. V was clipped by 1 base and J by 5 bases; unmatched bases: 7. The CDR3 sequence is 15 residues long. CDR3 nucleotide sequence: TGCGCCAGCAGTCAATACGCGGGGGGTAGGAACGAGCAGTACTTC. Translating it yields CASSQYAGGRNEQYF.

V and J are TRBV15 and TRBJ2-7; D might be TRBD2 (6 bases). The V gene's germline CDR1 is LNHNV and CDR2 YYDKDF (reference sequence). This CDR3 comprises 14 residues. Deletions cut 1 base from V and 5 bases from J, with 12 bases between. CDR3 DNA sequence: TGTGCCACCAGCAGAGTCGGAGGGGAAGACGAGCAGTACTTC. Its translation is CATSRVGGEDEQYF.

This clone was seen a single time. The chain links TRBV4-3 to TRBJ2-3; D might be TRBD2 (6 bases). This CDR3 contains 16 residues. Germline loops: CDR1 LGHNA, CDR2 YSLEER. Trimming shortened V by 0 bases and J by 4 bases, and 14 bases separated the two germline ends. DNA of the CDR3: TGCGCCAGCAGCCAAGAAAGAATCGGCGGGGCAGATACGCAGTATTTT. Translation: CASSQERIGGADTQYF.

The rearrangement links TRBV6-1 to TRBJ1-5; 10 bases fit TRBD1. The V and J ends lost 4 bases and 3 bases, in that order; junction bases with no gene match: 9. Germline lookup yields CDR1 MNHNS and CDR2 SASEGT. CDR3 size: 17 residues. The CDR3 sequence: CASSGRQGAGFNQPQHF. In DNA, the CDR3 is TGTGCCAGCAGTGGGCGACAGGGGGCTGGATTCAATCAGCCCCAGCATTTT.

In its sample, this clone is medium-sized. The CDR3 nucleotides are TGCGCCAGCAGCCAAGATAGTACCTCTTGGAGCTATGGCTACACCTTC. Protein: CASSQDSTSWSYGYTF. The gene calls are TRBV4-1 and TRBJ1-2; no definite D call. Germline values: CDR1 MGHRA, CDR2 YSYEKL. The germline V and J ends were trimmed by 0 bases and 4 bases, with 15 bases remaining between them. The CDR3 is 16 amino acids.